This TCR beta chain was recovered during a study of blood T cell repertoires in COVID-19. Whole-study context: In each case, the material was cDNA or gDNA derived from T cells, B-cell-depleted T cells, or PBMCs.

The ends lost 7 bases at V and 5 bases at J; junction bases unmatched: 12. The CDR3 consists of 15 residues. Germline V gene lookup returns CDR1 SGHRS and CDR2 YFSETQ. Authors' methods: Estimated nucleated cell counts came from reference gene primer amplification. Profiled with immunoSEQ multiplex PCR; TCRdb holds only in-frame clones, not every one. V, J and clone size were drawn from that table, and D and trimming were deduced from the DNA. The profile covers tens of thousands of clones, with 85% appearing a single time and less than 6.5% taken by the ten largest. The material sequenced was peripheral blood. The TCR sequence derives from a man aged 70 or older with acute or convalescent COVID-19. The chain recombines TRBV5-1 with TRBJ2-3, with TRBD2 matching 8 bases. The CDR3 protein is CASGAAGAGGDTQYF. CDR3 in DNA: TGCGCCAGCGGAGCAGCGGGGGCCGGGGGAGATACGCAGTATTTT.